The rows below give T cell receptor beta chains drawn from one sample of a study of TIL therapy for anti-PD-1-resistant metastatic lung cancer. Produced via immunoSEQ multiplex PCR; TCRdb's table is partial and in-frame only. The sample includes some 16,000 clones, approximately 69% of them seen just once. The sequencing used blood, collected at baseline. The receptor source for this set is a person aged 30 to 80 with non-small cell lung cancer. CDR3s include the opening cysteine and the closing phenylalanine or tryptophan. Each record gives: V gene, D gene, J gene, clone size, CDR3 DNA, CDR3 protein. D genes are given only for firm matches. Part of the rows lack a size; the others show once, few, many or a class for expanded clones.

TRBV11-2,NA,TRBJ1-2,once,TGTGCCAGCAGCGCCGACGGAATCTATGGCTACACCTTC,CASSADGIYGYTF
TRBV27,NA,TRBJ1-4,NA,TGTGCCAGCAGTCCGGACCGTTTTGGGGAAAAACTGTTTTTT,CASSPDRFGEKLFF
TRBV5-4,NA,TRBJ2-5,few,TGTGCCAGCAGCTTTTGGGGGGGCCACGGGACCCAGTACTTC,CASSFWGGHGTQYF
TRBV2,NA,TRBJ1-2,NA,TGTGCCAGCAGCGCAGGGGACCATGGCTACACCTTC,CASSAGDHGYTF
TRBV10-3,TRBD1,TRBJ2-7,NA,TGTGCCACCCGGCCCCTCGGGACAGGGGTCTCCTACGAGCAGTACTTC,CATRPLGTGVSYEQYF
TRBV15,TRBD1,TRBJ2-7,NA,TGTGCCACCAGCAGAGATGTGGGACAGGGCCTTTCCTACGAGCAGTACTTC,CATSRDVGQGLSYEQYF
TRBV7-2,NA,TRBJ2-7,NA,TGTGCCAGCAGTCTCTCCTACGAGCAGTACTTC,CASSLSYEQYF
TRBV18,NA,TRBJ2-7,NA,TGTGCCAGCTCACCAGGGTCCTACTACGAGCAGTACTTC,CASSPGSYYEQYF
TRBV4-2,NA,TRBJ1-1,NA,TGTGCCAGCAGCCGACAGAATACTGAAGCTTTCTTT,CASSRQNTEAFF
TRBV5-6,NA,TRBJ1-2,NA,TGTGCCAGCAGACTGACAGGAAGTAAGCCACGCTACACCTTC,CASRLTGSKPRYTF
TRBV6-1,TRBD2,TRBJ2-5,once,TGTGCCAGCATTCCCTTCACTAGCGAAGGAGAGACCCAGTACTTC,CASIPFTSEGETQYF
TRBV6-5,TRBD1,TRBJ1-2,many,TGTGCCAGCAGACCCGGGACAGGCAATAACTATGGCTACACCTTC,CASRPGTGNNYGYTF
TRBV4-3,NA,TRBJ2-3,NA,TGCGCCAGCAGCCAAGCGGTTTCTGTTTGGACAGATACGCAGTATTTT,CASSQAVSVWTDTQYF
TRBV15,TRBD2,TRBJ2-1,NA,TGTGCCACCAGCAGAGACCGGGGGGGAAGTGATAATGAGCAGTTCTTC,CATSRDRGGSDNEQFF
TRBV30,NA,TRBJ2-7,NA,TGTGCCTGGAGTGTAGAAATCCTAGAATACGAGCAGTACTTC,CAWSVEILEYEQYF
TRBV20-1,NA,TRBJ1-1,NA,TGCAGTGCTCCGAGAAACATTGAAGCTTTCTTT,CSAPRNIEAFF
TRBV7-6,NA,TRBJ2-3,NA,TGTGCCAGCAGCCCATCCCGGGGGAGCACAGATACGCAGTATTTT,CASSPSRGSTDTQYF
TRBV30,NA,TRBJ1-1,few,TGTGCGTATTACGACTTAGGCACTGAAGCTTTCTTT,CAYYDLGTEAFF
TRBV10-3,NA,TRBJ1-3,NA,TGTGCCATCAGTGAGTCCGGCACGCGAAACACCATATATTTT,CAISESGTRNTIYF
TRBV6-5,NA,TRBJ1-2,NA,TGTGCCAGCAGTTACTCGGACTGGGGGGCTAACTATGGCTACACCTTC,CASSYSDWGANYGYTF
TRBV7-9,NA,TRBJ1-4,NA,TGTGCCAGCAGCTTGGGTAATACTAATGAAAAACTGTTTTTT,CASSLGNTNEKLFF
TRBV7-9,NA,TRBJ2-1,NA,TGTGCCAGCAGCCCGAGGTTCACGGATGAGCAGTTCTTC,CASSPRFTDEQFF
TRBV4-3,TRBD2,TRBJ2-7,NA,TGCGCCAGCAGCCAAGGACTAGCGGGGGGGCCGAGGGGGGAGCAGTACTTC,CASSQGLAGGPRGEQYF
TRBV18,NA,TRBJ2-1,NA,TGTGCCAGCTCGGCTAGCCGCGAGCAGTTCTTC,CASSASREQFF
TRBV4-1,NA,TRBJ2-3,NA,TGCGCCAGCAGCCAAGATCCCTCCATCGCCCAATCAAATACGCAGTATTTT,CASSQDPSIAQSNTQYF
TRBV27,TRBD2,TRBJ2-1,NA,TGTGCCAGCAGACTAGCGGGGGATAGGAATGAGCAGTTCTTC,CASRLAGDRNEQFF
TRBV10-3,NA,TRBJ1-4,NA,TGTGCCATCAGTGAGTCGAAAGTAAAAGGGGATGAAAAACTGTTTTTT,CAISESKVKGDEKLFF
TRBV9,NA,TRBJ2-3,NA,TGTGCCAGCACGCCCGACCAGGATACGCAGTATTTT,CASTPDQDTQYF
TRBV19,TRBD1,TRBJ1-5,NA,TGTGCCAGTAGAGACAGGGGGTTTCAGCCCCAGCATTTT,CASRDRGFQPQHF
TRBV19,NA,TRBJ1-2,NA,TGTGCCAGTAGTATATCAGGGGCTAACTATGGCTACACCTTC,CASSISGANYGYTF
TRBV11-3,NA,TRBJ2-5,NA,TGTGCCAGCAGCCCGCACCCGGGGGCCGGGGAGACCCAGTACTTC,CASSPHPGAGETQYF
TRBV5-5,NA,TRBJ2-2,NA,TGTGCCAGCAGCTTGGTTAGCACGAGACCCGGGGAGCTGTTTTTT,CASSLVSTRPGELFF
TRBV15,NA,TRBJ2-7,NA,TGTGCCACCAGCAGAGAAGGTGGGGGCTACGAGCAGTACTTC,CATSREGGGYEQYF
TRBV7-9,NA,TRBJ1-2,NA,TGTGCCAGCATTGCCTCTCGGGGAGGCTACACCTTC,CASIASRGGYTF
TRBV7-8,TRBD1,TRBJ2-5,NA,TGTGCCAGCAGCTTAGCGGAAGGGGGCGTGAAGACCCAGTACTTC,CASSLAEGGVKTQYF
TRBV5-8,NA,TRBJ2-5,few,TGTGCCAGCAGGAAGTACCAAGAGACCCAGTACTTC,CASRKYQETQYF
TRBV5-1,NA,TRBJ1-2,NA,TGCGCCAGCAGCCTCCCGGACATCAACTATGGCTACACCTTC,CASSLPDINYGYTF
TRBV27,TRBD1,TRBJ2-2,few,TGTGCCAGCAGCACAGGGGATGGGCACACCGGGGAGCTGTTTTTT,CASSTGDGHTGELFF
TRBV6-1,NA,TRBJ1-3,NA,TGTGCCAGCAGTGAGCGTCCTGGAAACACCATATATTTT,CASSERPGNTIYF
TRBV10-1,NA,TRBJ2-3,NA,TGCGCCAGCAGCGTGAATTTGGGAACGCAGTATTTT,CASSVNLGTQYF
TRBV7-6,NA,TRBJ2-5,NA,TGTGCCAGCATAAGAGATGGGGCAGGCATGGAGACCCAGTACTTC,CASIRDGAGMETQYF
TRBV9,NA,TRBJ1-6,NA,TGTGCCAGCAGCGTCAAGGGGCTAGAGGGGTCACCCCTCCACTTT,CASSVKGLEGSPLHF
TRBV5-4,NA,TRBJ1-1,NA,TGTGCCAGCAGCCTTAGACCATGGAACACTGAAGCTTTCTTT,CASSLRPWNTEAFF
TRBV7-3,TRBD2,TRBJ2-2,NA,TGTGCCAGCGGCCCGGGACTACCCCTTTCCGGGGAGCTGTTTTTT,CASGPGLPLSGELFF
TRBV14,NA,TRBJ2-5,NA,TGTGCCAGCAGCCAAGAGCGGGCAGAATGGGAGACCCAGTACTTC,CASSQERAEWETQYF
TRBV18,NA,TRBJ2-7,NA,TGTGCCAGCTCACCTGGGACGGGATACGAGCAGTACTTC,CASSPGTGYEQYF
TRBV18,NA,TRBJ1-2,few,TGTGCCAGCCAGCCGGGGCGAGGGGCTGGTGGCTACACCTTC,CASQPGRGAGGYTF
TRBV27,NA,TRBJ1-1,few,TGTGCCAGCAGTCCTACCCCGGACAGTCAGGGCACTGAAGCTTTCTTT,CASSPTPDSQGTEAFF
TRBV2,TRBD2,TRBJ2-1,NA,TGTGCCAGCAGTGCTAGCGGGGGCCCCGAGCAGTTCTTC,CASSASGGPEQFF
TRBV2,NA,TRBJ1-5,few,TGTGCCAGCACCTTCCAGGGGCAGCCCCAGCATTTT,CASTFQGQPQHF
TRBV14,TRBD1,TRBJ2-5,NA,TGTGCCAGCAGCCATACTCAACCGGGACAGGGCGGGACCCAGTACTTC,CASSHTQPGQGGTQYF
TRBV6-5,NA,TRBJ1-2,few,TGTGCCAGCAGCTATATGGGAGCGTATGGCTACACCTTC,CASSYMGAYGYTF
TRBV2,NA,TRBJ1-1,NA,TGTGCCAGCAGGCAGACAGCTACTGAAGCTTTCTTT,CASRQTATEAFF
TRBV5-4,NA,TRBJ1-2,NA,TGTGCCAGCAGCTTGGCCGGACACGCTAACTATGGCTACACCTTC,CASSLAGHANYGYTF
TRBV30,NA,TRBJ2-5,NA,TGTGCCTGGAACCCCCCTGACAGGCCGTATGCCCAAGAGACCCAGTACTTC,CAWNPPDRPYAQETQYF
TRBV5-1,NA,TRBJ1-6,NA,TGCGCCAGCAGCCCCGAATTGGGGTCTAATTCACCCCTCCACTTT,CASSPELGSNSPLHF
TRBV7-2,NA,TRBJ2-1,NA,TGTGCCAGCAGCTTAGCTAATACCGGAGGGAGCTCCTACAATGAGCAGTTCTTC,CASSLANTGGSSYNEQFF
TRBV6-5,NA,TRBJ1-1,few,TGTGCCAGCAGTTACAAGGGCTGGACTGAAGCTTTCTTT,CASSYKGWTEAFF
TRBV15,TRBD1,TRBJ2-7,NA,TGTGCCACCAGCAGAGAGGACAGGGGAGGCTACGAGCAGTACTTC,CATSREDRGGYEQYF
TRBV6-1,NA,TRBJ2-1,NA,TGTGCCAGCAGTTCCGGGACCTTTAACAATGAGCAGTTCTTC,CASSSGTFNNEQFF